The source of this T cell receptor (beta chain) is a study of T cells in tuberculosis. For the study at large: Sequenced TCRs come from CD1B-GMM tetramer-binding T cells. Notes on the study in general: T cells binding CD1B-GMM tetramer weakly possibly escaped the sort.

Chain pairing is unknown; alpha and beta were sequenced separately. This table comes from immunoSEQ multiplex PCR, and its TCRdb copy is limited to in-frame clones, with some not included. The sample has about 59,000 clones, 81% seen once; the top ten hold roughly 13%. Cells were sorted from thawed PBMC rested overnight and stained with GMM-loaded CD1B tetramer, viability dye and anti-CD3. The lipid loaded on the CD1B tetramers was C32 glucose monomycolate from Rhodococcus equi. PBMC for tetramer sorting were first depleted of CD14-expressing monocytes. The CDR3 spans 14 residues. Germline values: CDR1 MRHNA, CDR2 SNTAGT. After removal of 0 bases from V and 6 bases from J, the junction contained 2 bases not matched to a gene.

This chain links TRBV6-4 with TRBJ2-1; TRBD2 matches 7 bases. The material sequenced was CD1b-GMM tetramer-negative cells sorted from PBMCs. The origin of this receptor is an adult woman with latent tuberculosis. In nucleotides, the CDR3 is TGTGCCAGCAGTGACTCGACTAGCAGCAATGAGCAGTTCTTC. Its protein is CASSDSTSSNEQFF.